This T cell receptor beta chain was captured in a study of Ad26.COV2.S vaccination and SARS-CoV-2 variants. Sequenced by immunoSEQ multiplex PCR; TCRdb stores in-frame clones only, minus some. This sample has about 410,000 clones; around 92% occur once, and the top ten carry around 1.7%. This CDR3 contains 18 residues. Germline CDR1 and CDR2: SGHKS and YYEKEE (reference sequence). The trim removed 4 bases at V and 2 bases at J, leaving 17 bases unmatched. Treatment defined: around 19 received Ad26.COV2.S at low or high dose, single or two shots; about 5 received placebo; per-sample allocation not given. After the first vaccine or placebo injection, samples were drawn on day 63.

The chain carries TRBV5-5 and TRBJ1-2, with 7 bases that match TRBD1. This receptor was obtained from a person aged 18 to 65 who received the Ad26.COV2.S COVID-19 vaccine or a placebo. The source material was peripheral blood, sampled in a trial of Ad26.COV2.S vaccine versus placebo. The CDR3 protein is CASSQPYPGQVRNYGYTF. CDR3 bases: TGTGCCAGCAGCCAACCCTACCCTGGACAGGTGCGAAACTATGGCTACACCTTC. Looking up the rest from reference TRBV5-5 and TRBJ1-2 gives the full variable domain: DAGVTQSPTHLIKTRGQQVTLRCSPISGHKSVSWYQQVLGQGPQFIFQYYEKEERGRGNFPDRFSARQFPNYSSELNVNALLLGDSALYLCASSQPYPGQVRNYGYTFGSGTRLTVV.